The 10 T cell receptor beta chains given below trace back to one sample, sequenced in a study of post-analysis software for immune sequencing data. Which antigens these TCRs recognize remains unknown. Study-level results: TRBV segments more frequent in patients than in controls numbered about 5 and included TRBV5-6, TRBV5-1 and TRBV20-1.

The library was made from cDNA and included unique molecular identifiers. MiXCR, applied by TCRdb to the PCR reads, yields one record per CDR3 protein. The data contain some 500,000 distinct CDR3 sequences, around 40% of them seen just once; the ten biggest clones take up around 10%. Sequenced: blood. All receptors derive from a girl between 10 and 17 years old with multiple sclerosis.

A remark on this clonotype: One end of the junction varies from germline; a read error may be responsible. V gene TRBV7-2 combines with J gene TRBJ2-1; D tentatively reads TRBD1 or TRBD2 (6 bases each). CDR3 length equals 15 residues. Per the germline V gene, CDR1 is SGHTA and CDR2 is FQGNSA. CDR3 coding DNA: TGTGCCGGCAGGCCGGGGGCTAGCGAGTACAATGAGCAGTTCTTC. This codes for CAGRPGASEYNEQFF.

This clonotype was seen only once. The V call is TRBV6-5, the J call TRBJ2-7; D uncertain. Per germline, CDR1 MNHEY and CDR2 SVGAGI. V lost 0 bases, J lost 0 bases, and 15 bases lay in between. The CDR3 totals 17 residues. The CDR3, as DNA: TGTGCCAGCAGTTACTCAGTGGGCCGATCGAGCTCCTACGAGCAGTACTTC. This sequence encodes CASSYSVGRSSSYEQYF.

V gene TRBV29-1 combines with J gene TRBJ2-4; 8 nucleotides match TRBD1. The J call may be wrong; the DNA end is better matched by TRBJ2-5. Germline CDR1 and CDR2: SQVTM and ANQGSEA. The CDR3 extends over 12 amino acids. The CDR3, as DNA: TGCAGCGCCCGGACAGGGATTGAGACCCAGTACTTC. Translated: CSARTGIETQYF.

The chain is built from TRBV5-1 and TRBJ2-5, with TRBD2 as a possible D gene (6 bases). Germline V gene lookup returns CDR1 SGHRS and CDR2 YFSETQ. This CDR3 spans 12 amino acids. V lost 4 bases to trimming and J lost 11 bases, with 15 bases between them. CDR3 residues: CASSRDSPEQYF. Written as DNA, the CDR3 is TGCGCCAGCAGCCGGGACTCCCCGGAGCAGTACTTC.

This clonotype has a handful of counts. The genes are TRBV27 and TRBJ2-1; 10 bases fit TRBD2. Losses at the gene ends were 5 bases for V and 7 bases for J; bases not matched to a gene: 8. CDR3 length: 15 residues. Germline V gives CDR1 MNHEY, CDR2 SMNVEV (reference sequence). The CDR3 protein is CASSPGELAGNEQFF. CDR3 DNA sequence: TGTGCCAGCAGTCCTGGGGAACTAGCGGGGAATGAGCAGTTCTTC.

CDR3 coding DNA: TGCAGTGCTATATCCGGGACAGGGGTCTCTGGGGCCAACGTCCTGACTTTC. Translating gives CSAISGTGVSGANVLTF. The chain links TRBV20-1 to TRBJ2-6; 10 bases map to TRBD1. The ends lost 4 bases at V and 0 bases at J; junction bases unmatched: 6. CDR1 is DFQATT, CDR2 SNEGSKA, per germline (reference sequence). The CDR3 totals 17 residues.

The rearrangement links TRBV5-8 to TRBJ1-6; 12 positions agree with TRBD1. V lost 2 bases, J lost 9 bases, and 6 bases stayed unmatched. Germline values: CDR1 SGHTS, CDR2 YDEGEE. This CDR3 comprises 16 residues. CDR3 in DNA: TGTGCCAGCAGCTTTGGGACAGGGGGCTGGGGTTCACCCCTCCACTTT. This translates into CASSFGTGGWGSPLHF.

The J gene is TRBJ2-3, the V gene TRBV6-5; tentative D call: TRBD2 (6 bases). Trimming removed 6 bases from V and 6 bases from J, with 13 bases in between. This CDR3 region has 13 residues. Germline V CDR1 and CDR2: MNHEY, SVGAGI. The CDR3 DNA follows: TGTGCCAGCAGACGCGGGGCTCGGGATACGCAGTATTTT. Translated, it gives CASRRGARDTQYF.

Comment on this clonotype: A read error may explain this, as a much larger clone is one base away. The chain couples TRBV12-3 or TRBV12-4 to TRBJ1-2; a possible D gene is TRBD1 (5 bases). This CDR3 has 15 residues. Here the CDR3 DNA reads TGTGTCAGCAGTTTCCTGGGGCGGGACGGGTGGAGCTACACCTTC. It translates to CVSSFLGRDGWSYTF.

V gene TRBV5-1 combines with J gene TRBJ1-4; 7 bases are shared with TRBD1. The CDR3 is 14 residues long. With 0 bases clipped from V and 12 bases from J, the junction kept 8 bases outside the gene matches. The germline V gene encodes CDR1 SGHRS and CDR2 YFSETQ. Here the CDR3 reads CASSLDPGQDQLFF. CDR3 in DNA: TGCGCCAGCAGCTTGGACCCTGGACAGGACCAACTGTTTTTT.